Shown below are 3 T cell receptor beta chains from a single sample sequenced in a study of cytomegalovirus exposure and HLA in healthy donors. 60 Vbeta and 13 Jbeta primers were used in PCR. Produced via immunoSEQ multiplex PCR; TCRdb's table is partial and in-frame only. The table shows 130,000 to 150,000 clones, with roughly 77% occurring only once. Sequenced material: PBMCs. These receptor sequences come from a female donor in good health and CMV-seronegative.

J is TRBJ2-5 and V is TRBV7-3, with 9 bases aligning to TRBD1. V dropped 2 bases and J dropped 4; count of bases not matched to a gene: 5. This CDR3 has 15 amino acids. CDR1 is SGHTA, CDR2 FQGTGA, per germline. CDR3: CASSLGQGLGETQYF. The CDR3 region has the DNA TGTGCCAGCAGCTTAGGACAGGGGCTGGGAGAGACCCAGTACTTC.

This rearrangement joins TRBV2 to TRBJ2-7; 10 bases agree with TRBD2. The length of the CDR3 is 19 residues. From germline, CDR1 is SNHLY and CDR2 FYNNEI. The ends lost 0 bases at V and 2 bases at J; junction bases unmatched: 13. CDR3 in amino acids: CASSEAVTRTSGNPYEQYF. The DNA of the CDR3 is TGTGCCAGCAGTGAAGCGGTCACACGTACTAGCGGGAACCCCTACGAGCAGTACTTC.

This clone has a count of ten or more. This chain links TRBV11-3 with TRBJ1-6; D not resolved. Per germline, CDR1 SGHNT and CDR2 YENEEA. Trimming pared 3 bases from V and 8 bases from J, leaving 14 bases between. The CDR3 length is 15 residues. The CDR3 is CASSFSPGKDSPLHF. CDR3 bases: TGTGCCAGCAGCTTCTCGCCGGGGAAGGATTCACCCCTCCACTTT.